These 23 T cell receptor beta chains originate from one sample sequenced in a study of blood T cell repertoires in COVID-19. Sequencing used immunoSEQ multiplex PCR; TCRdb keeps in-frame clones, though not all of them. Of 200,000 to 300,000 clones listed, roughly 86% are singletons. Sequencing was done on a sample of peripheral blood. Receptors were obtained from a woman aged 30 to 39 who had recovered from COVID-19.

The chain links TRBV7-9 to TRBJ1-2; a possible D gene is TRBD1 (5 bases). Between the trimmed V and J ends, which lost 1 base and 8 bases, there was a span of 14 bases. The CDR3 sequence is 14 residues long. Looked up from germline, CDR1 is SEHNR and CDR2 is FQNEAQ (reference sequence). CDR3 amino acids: CASSLEGESAGYTF. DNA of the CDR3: TGTGCCAGCAGCTTAGAAGGGGAAAGTGCCGGCTACACCTTC.

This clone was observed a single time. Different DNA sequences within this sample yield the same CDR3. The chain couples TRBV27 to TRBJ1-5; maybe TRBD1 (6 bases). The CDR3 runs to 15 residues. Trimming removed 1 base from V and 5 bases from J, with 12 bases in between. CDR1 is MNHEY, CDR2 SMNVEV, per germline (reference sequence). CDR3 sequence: CASSLYQGKDQPQHF. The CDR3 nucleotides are TGTGCCAGCAGTTTATATCAGGGGAAGGATCAGCCCCAGCATTTT.

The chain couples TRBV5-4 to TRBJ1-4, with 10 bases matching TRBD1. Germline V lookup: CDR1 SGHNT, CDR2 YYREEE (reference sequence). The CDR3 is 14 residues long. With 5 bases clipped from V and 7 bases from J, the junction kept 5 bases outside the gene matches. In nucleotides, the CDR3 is TGTGCCAGCAGTAAGGACAGGGGGGTTGAAAAACTGTTTTTT. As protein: CASSKDRGVEKLFF.

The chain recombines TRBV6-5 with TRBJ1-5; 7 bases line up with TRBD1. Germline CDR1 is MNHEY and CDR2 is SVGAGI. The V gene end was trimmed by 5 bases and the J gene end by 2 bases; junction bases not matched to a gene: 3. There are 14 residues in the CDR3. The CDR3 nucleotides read TGTGCCAGCAGTAACCAGGGGGGCAATCAGCCCCAGCATTTT. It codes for CASSNQGGNQPQHF.

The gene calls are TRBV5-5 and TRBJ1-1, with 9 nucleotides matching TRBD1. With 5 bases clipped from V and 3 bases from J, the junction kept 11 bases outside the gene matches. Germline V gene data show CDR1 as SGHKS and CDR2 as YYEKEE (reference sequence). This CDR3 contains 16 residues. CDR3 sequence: CASRTGTGNRDTEAFF. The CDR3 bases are TGTGCCAGCAGAACAGGGACAGGGAATAGGGACACTGAAGCTTTCTTT.

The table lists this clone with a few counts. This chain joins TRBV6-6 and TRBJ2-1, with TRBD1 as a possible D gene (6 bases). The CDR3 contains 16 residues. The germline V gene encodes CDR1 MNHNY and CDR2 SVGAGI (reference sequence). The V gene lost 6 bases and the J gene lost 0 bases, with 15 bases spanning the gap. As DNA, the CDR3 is TGTGCCAGCAGCCCTTACCTGGACAGCTCCTACAATGAGCAGTTCTTC. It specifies CASSPYLDSSYNEQFF.

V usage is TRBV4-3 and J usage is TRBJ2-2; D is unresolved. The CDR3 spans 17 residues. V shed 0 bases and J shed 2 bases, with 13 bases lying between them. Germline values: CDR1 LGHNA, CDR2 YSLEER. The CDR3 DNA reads TGCGCCAGCAGCCAAGAAACCTACCCCCTCAACACCGGGGAGCTGTTTTTT. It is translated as CASSQETYPLNTGELFF.

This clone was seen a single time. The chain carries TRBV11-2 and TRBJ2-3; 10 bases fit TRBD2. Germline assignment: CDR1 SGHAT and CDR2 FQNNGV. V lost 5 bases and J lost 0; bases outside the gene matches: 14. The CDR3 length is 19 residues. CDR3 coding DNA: TGTGCCAGCAGCACCCGCTTCCCTAGCGGGGGCAGGAGCACAGATACGCAGTATTTT. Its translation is CASSTRFPSGGRSTDTQYF. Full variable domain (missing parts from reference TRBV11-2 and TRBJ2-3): EAGVAQSPRYKIIEKRQSVAFWCNPISGHATLYWYQQILGQGPKLLIQFQNNGVVDDSQLPKDRFSAERLKGVDSTLKIQPAKLEDSAVYLCASSTRFPSGGRSTDTQYFGPGTRLTVL.

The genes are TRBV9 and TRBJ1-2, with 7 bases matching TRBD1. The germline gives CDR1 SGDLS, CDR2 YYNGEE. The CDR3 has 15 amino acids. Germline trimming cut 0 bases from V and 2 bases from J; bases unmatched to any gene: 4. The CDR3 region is CASSVAGTANYGYTF. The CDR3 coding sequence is TGTGCCAGCAGCGTAGCGGGGACAGCGAACTATGGCTACACCTTC.

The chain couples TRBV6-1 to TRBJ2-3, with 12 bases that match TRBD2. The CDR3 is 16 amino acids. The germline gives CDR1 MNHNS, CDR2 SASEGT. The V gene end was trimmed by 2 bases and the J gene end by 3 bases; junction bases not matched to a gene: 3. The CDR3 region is CASSELAGGPTDTQYF. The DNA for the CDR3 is TGTGCCAGCAGTGAACTAGCGGGGGGGCCAACAGATACGCAGTATTTT.

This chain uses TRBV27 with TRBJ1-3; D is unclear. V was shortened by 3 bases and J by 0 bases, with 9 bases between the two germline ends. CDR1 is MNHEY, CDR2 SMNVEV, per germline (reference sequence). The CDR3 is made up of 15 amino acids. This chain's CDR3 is CASSLEGNSGNTIYF. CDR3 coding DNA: TGTGCCAGCAGTTTGGAGGGAAACTCTGGAAACACCATATATTTT.

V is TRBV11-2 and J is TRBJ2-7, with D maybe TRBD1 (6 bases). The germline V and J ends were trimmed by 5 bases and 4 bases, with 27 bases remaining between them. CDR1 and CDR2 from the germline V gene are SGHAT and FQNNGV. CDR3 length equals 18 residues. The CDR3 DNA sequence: TGTGCCAGCAGCGAATTCCCTACCCTCGACAGGAGCTTATACGAGCAGTACTTC. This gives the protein CASSEFPTLDRSLYEQYF.

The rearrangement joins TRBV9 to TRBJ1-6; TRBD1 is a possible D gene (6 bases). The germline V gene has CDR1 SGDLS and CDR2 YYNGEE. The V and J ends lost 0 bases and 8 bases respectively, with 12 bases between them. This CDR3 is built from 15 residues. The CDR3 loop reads CASSVGTGRDSPLHF. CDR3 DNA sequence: TGTGCCAGCAGCGTAGGCACAGGGCGGGATTCACCCCTCCACTTT.

The DNA for the CDR3 is TGTGCCACCAGCAGAGTCCCGGAACAGGACGACGAGCAGTACTTC. Translation: CATSRVPEQDDEQYF. The chain couples TRBV15 to TRBJ2-7, with a weak D call TRBD1 (5 bases). The CDR3 is 15 residues long. The V end lost 1 base, the J end lost 5 bases, and 15 bases lay between the germline ends. The V gene's germline CDR1 is LNHNV and CDR2 YYDKDF (reference sequence). The variable domain in full, with the rest retrieved from reference TRBV15 and TRBJ2-7, is DAMVIQNPRYQVTQFGKPVTLSCSQTLNHNVMYWYQQKSSQAPKLLFHYYDKDFNNEADTPDNFQSRRPNTSFCFLDIRSPGLGDTAMYLCATSRVPEQDDEQYFGPGTRLTVT.

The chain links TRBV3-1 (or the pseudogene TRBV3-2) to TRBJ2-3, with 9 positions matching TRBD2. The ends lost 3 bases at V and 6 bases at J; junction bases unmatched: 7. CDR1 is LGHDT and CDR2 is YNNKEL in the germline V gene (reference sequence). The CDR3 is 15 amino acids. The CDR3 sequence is CASSHLGGGEDTQYF. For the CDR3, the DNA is TGTGCCAGCAGCCACCTCGGCGGGGGGGAGGATACGCAGTATTTT.

CDR3: CASSTLRQGRSTLYGYTF. In DNA, the CDR3 is TGTGCCAGTAGTACCCTAAGACAGGGGCGCTCAACACTCTATGGCTACACCTTC. The chain couples TRBV19 to TRBJ1-2; 8 nucleotides agree with TRBD1. Per germline, CDR1 LNHDA and CDR2 SQIVND (reference sequence). The CDR3 is 18 amino acids. Germline trimming cut 4 bases from V and 4 bases from J; bases unmatched to any gene: 17.

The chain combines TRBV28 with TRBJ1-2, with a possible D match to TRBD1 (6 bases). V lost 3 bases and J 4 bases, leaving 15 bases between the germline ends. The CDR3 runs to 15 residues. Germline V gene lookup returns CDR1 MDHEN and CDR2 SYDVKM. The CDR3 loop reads CASSFSPRGGYGYTF. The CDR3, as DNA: TGTGCCAGCAGTTTTTCCCCCAGGGGCGGCTATGGCTACACCTTC.

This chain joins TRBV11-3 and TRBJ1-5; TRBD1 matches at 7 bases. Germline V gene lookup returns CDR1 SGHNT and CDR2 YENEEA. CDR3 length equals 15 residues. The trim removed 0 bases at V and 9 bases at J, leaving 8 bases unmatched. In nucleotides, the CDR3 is TGTGCCAGCAGCTTAGAAGGGGGCAGACTGCGGCCCCAGCATTTT. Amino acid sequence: CASSLEGGRLRPQHF.

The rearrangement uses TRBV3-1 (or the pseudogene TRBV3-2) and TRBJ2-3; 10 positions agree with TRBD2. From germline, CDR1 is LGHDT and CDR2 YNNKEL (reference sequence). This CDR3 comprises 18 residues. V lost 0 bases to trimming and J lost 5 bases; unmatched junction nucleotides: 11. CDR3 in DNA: TGTGCCAGCAGCCAAGATCCGCCCGGACTAGCGGTGAGAGATACGCAGTATTTT. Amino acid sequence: CASSQDPPGLAVRDTQYF.

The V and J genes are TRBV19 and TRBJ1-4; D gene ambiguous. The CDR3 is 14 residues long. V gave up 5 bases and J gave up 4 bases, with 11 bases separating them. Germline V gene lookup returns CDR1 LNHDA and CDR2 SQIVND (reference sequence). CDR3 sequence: CASSPGWVNEKLFF. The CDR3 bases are TGTGCCAGTAGTCCAGGTTGGGTTAATGAAAAACTGTTTTTT.

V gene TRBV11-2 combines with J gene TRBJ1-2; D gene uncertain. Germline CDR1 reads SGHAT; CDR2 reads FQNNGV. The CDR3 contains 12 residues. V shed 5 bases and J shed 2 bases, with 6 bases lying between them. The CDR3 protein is CASSLPNYGYTF. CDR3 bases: TGTGCCAGCAGCCTCCCGAACTATGGCTACACCTTC.

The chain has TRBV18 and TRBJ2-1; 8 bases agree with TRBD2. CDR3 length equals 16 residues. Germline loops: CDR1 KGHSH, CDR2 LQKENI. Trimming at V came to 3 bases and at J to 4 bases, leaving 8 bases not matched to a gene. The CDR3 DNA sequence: TGTGCCAGCTCACCTAAAGGACTAGCCCAATACAATGAGCAGTTCTTC. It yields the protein CASSPKGLAQYNEQFF.

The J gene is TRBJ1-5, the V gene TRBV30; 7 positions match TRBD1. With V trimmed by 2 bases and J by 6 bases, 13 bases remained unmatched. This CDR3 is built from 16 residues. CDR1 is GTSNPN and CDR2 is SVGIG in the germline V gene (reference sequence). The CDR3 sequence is CAWSTRQGGRSQPQHF. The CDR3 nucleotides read TGTGCCTGGAGTACACGACAGGGAGGTCGCAGTCAGCCCCAGCATTTT.